This TCR beta chain is from a study of radiation and T cells in renal cell carcinoma. Study overall: Nephrectomy followed 15 Gy stereotactic body radiation by 4 weeks. Broader study findings: Baseline intratumoral clonotype presence is unknown without pretreatment biopsies.

Time point in this sample: blood 2 weeks post-SBRT. The treatment here: 15 Gy SBRT to primary tumor, nephrectomy 4 weeks later. Radiation-treated patients gave blood at baseline, week 2 and week 4. The patient's renal cell carcinoma had clear cell pathology. Germline assignment: CDR1 PRHDT and CDR2 FYEKMQ (reference sequence). The germline V and J ends were trimmed by 2 bases and 8 bases, with 12 bases remaining between them. The CDR3 has 14 amino acids. Clones were sequenced by immunoSEQ multiplex PCR, and TCRdb holds only the in-frame ones, with some missing. The data contain roughly 78,000 clones, 82% of them singletons. This clone was observed a single time. What it recognizes is unknown.

The chain is built from TRBV13 and TRBJ1-4; D ambiguous. The specimen was blood, collected from a patient whose treatment included radiotherapy and nephrectomy. The clonotype originates from a man in his 60s with renal cell carcinoma. The CDR3 DNA reads as TGTGCCAGCAGCTTACGTGGCAGGTCGGAAAAACTGTTTTTT. The encoded protein is CASSLRGRSEKLFF.